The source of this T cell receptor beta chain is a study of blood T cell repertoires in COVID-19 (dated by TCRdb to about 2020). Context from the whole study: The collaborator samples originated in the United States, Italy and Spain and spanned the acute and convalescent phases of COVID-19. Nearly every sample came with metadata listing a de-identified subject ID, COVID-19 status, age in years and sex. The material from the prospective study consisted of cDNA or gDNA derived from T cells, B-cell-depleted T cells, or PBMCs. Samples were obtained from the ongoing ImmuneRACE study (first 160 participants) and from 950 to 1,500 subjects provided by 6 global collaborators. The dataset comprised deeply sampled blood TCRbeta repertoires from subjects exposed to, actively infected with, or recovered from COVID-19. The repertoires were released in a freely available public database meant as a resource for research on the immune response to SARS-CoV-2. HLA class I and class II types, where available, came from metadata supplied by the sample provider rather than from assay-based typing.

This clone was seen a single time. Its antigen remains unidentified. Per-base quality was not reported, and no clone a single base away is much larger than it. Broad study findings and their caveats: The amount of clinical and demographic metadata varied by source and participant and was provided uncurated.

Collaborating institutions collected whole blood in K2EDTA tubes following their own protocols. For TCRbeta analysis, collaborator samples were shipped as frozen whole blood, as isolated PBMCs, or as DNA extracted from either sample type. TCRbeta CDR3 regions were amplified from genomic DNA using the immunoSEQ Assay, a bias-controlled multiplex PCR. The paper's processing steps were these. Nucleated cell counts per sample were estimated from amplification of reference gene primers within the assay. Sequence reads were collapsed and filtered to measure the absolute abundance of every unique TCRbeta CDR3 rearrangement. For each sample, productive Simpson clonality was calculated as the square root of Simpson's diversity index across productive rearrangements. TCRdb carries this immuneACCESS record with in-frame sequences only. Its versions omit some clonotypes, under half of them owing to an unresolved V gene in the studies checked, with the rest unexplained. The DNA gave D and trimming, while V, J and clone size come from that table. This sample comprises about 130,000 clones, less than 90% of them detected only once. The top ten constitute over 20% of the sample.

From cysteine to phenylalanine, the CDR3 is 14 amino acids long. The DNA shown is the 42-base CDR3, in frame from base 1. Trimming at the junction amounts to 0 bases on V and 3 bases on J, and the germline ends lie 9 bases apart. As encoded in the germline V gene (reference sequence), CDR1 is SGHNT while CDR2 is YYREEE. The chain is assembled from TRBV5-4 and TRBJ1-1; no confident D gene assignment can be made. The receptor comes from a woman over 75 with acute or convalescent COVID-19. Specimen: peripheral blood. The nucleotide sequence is TGTGCCAGCAGCTTGGGTTCCGGGGACACTGAAGCTTTCTTT. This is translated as CASSLGSGDTEAFF.